The following is a TCR beta chain sequence with its context. The repertoire was sequenced with immunoSEQ multiplex PCR; TCRdb's copy has only in-frame clones and lacks some. The data hold 250,000 or so clones, with 70% to 85% observed a single time. This entry belongs to a study of blood T cell repertoires in COVID-19. Donors were grouped by their self-reported clinical history. The CDR3 sequence is 14 residues long. Trimming stripped 0 bases from V and 0 bases from J, with 7 bases between. Germline CDR1 is SGHRS and CDR2 is YFSETQ. The clonotype was recovered from a man aged 60 to 75 who had recovered from COVID-19. The chain joins TRBV5-1 to TRBJ2-7; a weak D match, TRBD1 (5 bases). Input material: PBMCs or T cells enriched from blood (not recorded which). The CDR3 sequence is CASSLDRPSYEQYF. As DNA, the CDR3 is TGCGCCAGCAGCTTGGACAGGCCCTCCTACGAGCAGTACTTC.